Shown below are 11 T cell receptor beta chains from a single sample sequenced in a study of T-cell reconstitution after alpha-beta-depleted transplantation in children. Unique molecular identifiers tagged the TCRbeta library. TCRdb re-called the PCR reads through MiXCR, storing one row per CDR3 protein. The table includes 380,000 or so distinct CDR3 sequences, approximately 12% detected once. The source was PBMCs, collected from the stem cell graft. The receptors were sampled from a human donor who donated a stem cell graft to a child with Fanconi anemia.

The sample holds a few counts of this clonotype. V and J are TRBV28 and TRBJ2-5, with D perhaps TRBD2 (6 bases). Looked up from germline, CDR1 is MDHEN and CDR2 is SYDVKM. The CDR3 is made up of 13 amino acids. V was cut by 6 bases and J by 5 bases, with 13 bases left in between. The CDR3 nucleotides read TGTGCCAGCAGGGGCGGGGTAGGGGAGACCCAGTACTTC. Translating gives CASRGGVGETQYF.

V gene TRBV12-3 or TRBV12-4 combines with J gene TRBJ1-1; unclear D gene. V lost 2 bases and J 3 bases, leaving 4 bases between the germline ends. The CDR3 runs to 12 residues. CDR3: CASSLSDTEAFF. The DNA of the CDR3 is TGTGCCAGCAGTTTAAGTGACACTGAAGCTTTCTTT.

This clonotype came up a few times. The rearrangement links TRBV12-3 or TRBV12-4 to TRBJ2-3; D call uncertain. V was pared by 5 bases and J by 2 bases, with 8 bases between. The length of the CDR3 is 13 residues. The CDR3 region is CASSGQITDTQYF. As DNA, the CDR3 is TGTGCCAGCAGTGGGCAGATCACAGATACGCAGTATTTT.

On this clonotype itself: One end of the junction varies from germline; a read error may be responsible. The rearrangement uses TRBV29-1 and TRBJ2-1; D gene unclear. Germline assignment: CDR1 SQVTM and CDR2 ANQGSEA. This CDR3 region has 12 residues. CDR3 sequence reads: CSVDSGLGEEFF. In DNA, the CDR3 is TGCAGCGTTGACTCGGGTCTCGGTGAGGAGTTCTTC.

This clonotype was picked up a small number of times. The gene calls are TRBV11-2 and TRBJ2-5, with a weak D call TRBD2 (5 bases). This CDR3 is built from 15 residues. V dropped 8 bases and J dropped 0 bases, with 16 bases sitting between them. Germline-derived CDR1 and CDR2 are SGHAT and FQNNGV. DNA of the CDR3: TGTGCCAGCCGGGAAGGGCAGGAGTACCAAGAGACCCAGTACTTC. Encoded protein: CASREGQEYQETQYF.

Worth noting for this clonotype: This may be a read error, as it is one base from a much larger clone. The V gene is TRBV3-1, the J gene TRBJ1-1, with D perhaps matching TRBD1 (6 bases). From germline, CDR1 is LGHDT and CDR2 YNNKEL (reference sequence). The CDR3 totals 14 residues. V was pared by 7 bases and J by 2 bases, with 14 bases between. CDR3 sequence: CASILKGGNTEAFF. For the CDR3, the DNA is TGTGCCAGCATCCTCAAGGGGGGAAACACTGAAGCTTTCTTT. Full variable domain (remainder filled in from reference TRBV3-1 and TRBJ1-1): DTAVSQTPKYLVTQMGNDKSIKCEQNLGHDTMYWYKQDSKKFLKIMFSYNNKELIINETVPNRFSPKSPDKAHLNLHINSLELGDSAVYFCASILKGGNTEAFFGQGTRLTVV.

V usage is TRBV29-1 and J usage is TRBJ1-2, with 7 positions matching TRBD1. Germline trimming cut 5 bases from V and 7 bases from J; bases unmatched to any gene: 10. Looked up from germline, CDR1 is SQVTM and CDR2 is ANQGSEA. This CDR3 comprises 13 residues. Here the CDR3 reads CSVQSGTVLGYTF. In DNA form, the CDR3 reads TGCAGCGTTCAGTCCGGGACAGTTCTTGGCTACACCTTC. The full variable domain, rest sourced from reference TRBV29-1 and TRBJ1-2, is SAVISQKPSRDICQRGTSLTIQCQVDSQVTMMFWYRQQPGQSLTLIATANQGSEATYESGFVIDKFPISRPNLTFSTLTVSNMSPEDSSIYLCSVQSGTVLGYTFGSGTRLTVV.

This clonotype turned up a few times. The CDR3 reads CASSQDPAHNRGVSQPQHF. For the CDR3, the DNA is TGCGCCAGCAGCCAAGATCCAGCTCACAACAGGGGGGTTAGTCAGCCCCAGCATTTT. The chain is built from TRBV4-3 and TRBJ1-5; 8 nucleotides match TRBD1. V lost 0 bases and J lost 6; bases outside the gene matches: 16. The length of the CDR3 is 19 residues. Germline values: CDR1 LGHNA, CDR2 YSLEER.

The DNA of the CDR3 is TGTGCCAGCAGTTTAGTGGGAGGGGGAAGGACTGAAGCTTTCTTT. This codes for CASSLVGGGRTEAFF. The chain employs TRBV12-3 or TRBV12-4 and TRBJ1-1; tentative D call: TRBD1 (6 bases). The ends were cut back, 1 base at V and 5 bases at J, with 14 bases in the middle. The CDR3 loop spans 15 amino acids.

J is TRBJ1-2 and V is TRBV5-1, with a weak D call TRBD1 (5 bases). Germline values: CDR1 SGHRS, CDR2 YFSETQ. With 4 bases removed from V and 8 bases from J, the gap between germline ends came to 9 bases. The CDR3 runs to 11 residues. DNA of the CDR3: TGCGCCAGCAGCCCAGGGAGCGGCTACACCTTC. Its protein is CASSPGSGYTF.

This clonotype came up many times. The V and J genes are TRBV7-2 and TRBJ2-7; D possibly corresponds to TRBD1 (5 bases). V lost 4 bases and J lost 6, with 10 bases in between. Germline CDR1 and CDR2: SGHTA and FQGNSA. The CDR3 runs to 12 residues. The CDR3 protein is CASSWGTVEQYF. Written as DNA, the CDR3 is TGTGCCAGCAGCTGGGGCACGGTCGAGCAGTACTTC. The entire variable domain, with the rest obtained from reference TRBV7-2 and TRBJ2-7, is as follows: GAGVSQSPSNKVTEKGKDVELRCDPISGHTALYWYRQSLGQGLEFLIYFQGNSAPDKSGLPSDRFSAERTGGSVSTLTIQRTQQEDSAVYLCASSWGTVEQYFGPGTRLTVT.